The following is a T cell receptor beta chain sequence with its context. Antigen specificity is unknown. Using immunoSEQ multiplex PCR, the repertoire was profiled, and TCRdb retains in-frame clones only, with some absent. The table lists 180,000 or so clones, over 85% of them singletons. The data were obtained in a study of T cell responses to AZD1222 COVID-19 vaccine. Overall study findings and caveats: Two AZD1222 doses significantly raised spike-specific TCR breadth and depth over controls.

This CDR3 region has 16 residues. Germline assignment: CDR1 MGHRA and CDR2 YSYEKL. The germline V and J ends were trimmed by 0 bases and 3 bases, with 13 bases remaining between them. The chain couples TRBV4-1 to TRBJ2-3; no reliable D call. This receptor was identified in an adult in good health. The sample was peripheral blood, taken on day 0 of AZD1222 vaccination. CDR3 sequence reads: CASSQDDPHWTDTQYF. The CDR3 DNA sequence: TGCGCCAGCAGCCAAGATGACCCGCACTGGACAGATACGCAGTATTTT.